The 22 T cell receptor beta chains below all came from one sample that was sequenced in a study of tumor-infiltrating lymphocytes in primary liver carcinoma. Researchers generated TCR beta cDNA from about 450 ng of total RNA, relying on a constant-region primer. Amplification in three nested multiplex PCR rounds with slightly modified ARM-PCR gave rise to TCR beta libraries. A C-beta reverse primer was combined with TRBV1-TRBV30 forward primers in the first two PCR rounds, and each round had approximately 10 cycles. Using its own MiXCR run on the multiplex PCR reads, TCRdb lists one record per CDR3 protein. The data hold some 22,000 distinct CDR3 sequences, with 75% to 80% observed a single time. Co-extraction of RNA and DNA was performed on about 19-32 mg of unsorted bulk tissue. Sequenced sample: liver tumor tissue from sampling region 5. Noted subset: tumor region T5, tumor centre. The receptor source for this set is a woman in her thirties with primary liver carcinoma and hepatitis B virus infection.

About this clonotype itself: In this CDR3 the conserved last residue, phenylalanine or tryptophan, is missing, so a read error is likely. V gene TRBV5-6 combines with J gene TRBJ2-2; D is unclear. CDR3 length: 15 residues. CDR1 SGHDT and CDR2 YYEEEE come from the germline V gene. V was shortened by 0 bases and J by 10 bases, with 16 bases between the two germline ends. Here the CDR3 reads CASSLALRVTMELFY. The CDR3 bases are TGTGCCAGCAGCTTGGCACTCAGAGTCACCATGGAGCTGTTTTAT.

This clonotype was detected only once. A read error may account for a junction end that differs from germline. This chain uses TRBV4-3 with TRBJ2-2, with 13 positions matching TRBD2. Germline V lookup: CDR1 LGHNA, CDR2 YSLEER. The CDR3 runs to 19 residues. DNA of the CDR3: TGCGCTAGCAGCGTACTAGCGGGAGGGCCCCGTTCGAACGCCGGGGAACTGTTTTTT. Encoded protein: CASSVLAGGPRSNAGELFF.

The rearrangement links TRBV29-1 to TRBJ1-5; 7 bases are shared with TRBD1. The DNA end favors TRBJ2-3, so the J call may be wrong. The CDR3 spans 13 residues. The germline gives CDR1 SQVTM, CDR2 ANQGSEA. The CDR3 DNA follows: TGCAGCGTTTCGGGCAGGGGGAATCAGCCCCAGTATTTT. Translated, it gives CSVSGRGNQPQYF.

This clonotype was detected once. This chain's CDR3 is CDNSITGGGSWTYEQYF. The CDR3 bases are TGTGACAACAGTATCACAGGAGGGGGCTCATGGACCTACGAGCAGTACTTC. The rearrangement uses TRBV11-2 and TRBJ2-7; D perhaps matches TRBD1 (7 bases). This CDR3 region has 17 residues. Germline values: CDR1 SGHAT, CDR2 FQNNGV.

Points on this clonotype: An end of the junction differs from the germline gene, which may be a read error. This chain connects TRBV11-2 to TRBJ2-7; D is perhaps TRBD1 (7 bases). The CDR3 runs to 17 residues. The germline V gene has CDR1 SGHAT and CDR2 FQNNGV. CDR3: CASSITGGGSRTYEQYF. CDR3 nucleotide sequence: TGTGCAAGCAGTATCACAGGAGGGGGCTCTCGGACCTACGAGCAATACTTC.

On this clonotype itself: The conserved phenylalanine or tryptophan normally closing the CDR3 is absent here, so this likely arose from a read error. The chain links TRBV11-1 to TRBJ2-7; D uncertain. This CDR3 spans 13 amino acids. Germline CDR1 reads SGHAT; CDR2 reads FQDESV (reference sequence). The CDR3 region is CACRLGYLREQYL. The CDR3 DNA follows: TGTGCCTGCAGGTTAGGGTACCTCCGCGAGCAGTACCTC.

Concerning this clonotype: Because it lacks the conserved phenylalanine or tryptophan at the end, this CDR3 is likely a read error. It is unclear where the CDR3 begins or ends on the DNA, so no DNA is shown, and the CDR3 is as TCRdb lists it. V and J are TRBV5-5 and TRBJ2-7; the table assigns TRBD2, which was not confirmed against the DNA. Germline-derived CDR1 and CDR2 are SGHKS and YYEKEE (reference sequence). The CDR3 has 14 residues if both end residues are counted. CDR3: CASSFEQTIYEHYI.

The chain links TRBV5-1 to TRBJ2-1, with 14 bases identical to TRBD2. The CDR3 has 17 residues. Trimming at V came to 2 bases and at J to 6 bases, leaving 7 bases not matched to a gene. Germline V lookup: CDR1 SGHRS, CDR2 YFSETQ. The CDR3 region has the DNA TGCGCCAGCAGCTTAGGACTAGCGGGAGGCTCGGGCAATGAGCAGTTCTTC. It translates to CASSLGLAGGSGNEQFF. The full variable domain, in which reference TRBV5-1 and TRBJ2-1 provide the parts outside the CDR3, is KAGVTQTPRYLIKTRGQQVTLSCSPISGHRSVSWYQQTPGQGLQFLFEYFSETQRNKGNFPGRFSGRQFSNSRSEMNVSTLELGDSALYLCASSLGLAGGSGNEQFFGPGTRLTVL.

Concerning this clonotype: The CDR3 does not close with the conserved phenylalanine or tryptophan, likely indicating a read error. J is TRBJ2-1 and V is TRBV7-9; 7 nucleotides align to TRBD2. Germline CDR1 SEHNR, CDR2 FQNEAQ (reference sequence). CDR3 length equals 14 residues. V trimming: 4 bases; J trimming: 13 bases; junction bases outside the gene matches: 13. The CDR3, as DNA: TGTGCCAGCAGCTCCCGGACTACCGGGAGGTATCAGTTCCTC. Encoded protein: CASSSRTTGRYQFL.

A word on this clonotype: This could be a read error, since a much larger clone is one nucleotide away. The chain recombines TRBV9 with TRBJ2-7, with D possibly matching TRBD1 (5 bases). V lost 4 bases, J lost 0 bases, and 17 bases lay in between. Germline V gene sequence: CDR1 SGDLS, CDR2 YYNGEE. This CDR3 spans 16 amino acids. The CDR3 nucleotides read TGTGCCAGCAGCATAGATCCTAGACAGAGCTCCTACGAGCAGTACTTC. It codes for CASSIDPRQSSYEQYF.

This clonotype was counted a few times. Here the CDR3 omits its conserved ending phenylalanine or tryptophan, so a read error is the likely source. The gene calls are TRBV11-1 and TRBJ2-7; D remains unclear. The CDR3 is 13 residues long. CDR1 is SGHAT and CDR2 is FQDESV in the germline V gene (reference sequence). CDR3 in DNA: TGTGTCAGCAGCTTGGGATACCTCCGCGGGCAGTACTTA. This codes for CVSSLGYLRGQYL.

This chain connects TRBV7-9 to TRBJ1-4; D gene uncertain. The CDR3 has 18 residues. Germline assignment: CDR1 SEHNR and CDR2 FQNEAQ (reference sequence). With 7 bases removed from V and 0 bases from J, the gap between germline ends came to 21 bases. CDR3 residues: CASNLYGGLSATNEKLFF. In DNA form, the CDR3 reads TGTGCCAGCAACCTATACGGAGGGTTGAGTGCAACTAATGAAAAACTGTTTTTT.

Turning to this clonotype: This may stem from a read error, because a much larger clone lies one nucleotide away. This rearrangement joins TRBV7-9 to TRBJ1-3, with D unresolved. The CDR3 extends over 13 amino acids. Germline lookup yields CDR1 SEHNR and CDR2 FQNEAQ (reference sequence). The CDR3 reads CASSEFPGSTIYF. CDR3 nucleotide sequence: TGTGCCAGCAGTGAGTTCCCTGGAAGCACCATATATTTT.

In this sample, this clonotype is large. V gene TRBV29-1 combines with J gene TRBJ2-1; the match to TRBD2 covers 8 bases. This CDR3 is 14 amino acids long. Germline-derived CDR1 and CDR2 are SQVTM and ANQGSEA. Trimming at V came to 7 bases and at J to 3 bases, leaving 8 bases not matched to a gene. The CDR3 nucleotides read TGCAGCGCCGCCGGGCTAGCGGGCTACAATGAGCAGTTCTTC. Its protein is CSAAGLAGYNEQFF.

A word on this clonotype: Compared with germline, one end of the junction differs, possibly owing to a read error. The V and J genes are TRBV4-3 and TRBJ2-3; no clear D. This CDR3 spans 18 amino acids. Per germline, CDR1 LGHNA and CDR2 YSLEER. The CDR3 DNA is TGCGCCAGTAGCCGGTCGGCCTGGCTGGGTGATCCCGATGATACGCAGTATTTT. Protein: CASSRSAWLGDPDDTQYF.

The V and J genes are TRBV11-2 and TRBJ2-1; 11 bases line up with TRBD2. Germline CDR1 is SGHAT and CDR2 is FQNNGV. After removal of 5 bases from V and 12 bases from J, the junction contained 15 bases not matched to a gene. CDR3 size: 16 residues. The CDR3 coding sequence is TGTGCCAGCAGCACTTCTCTAGCGGGAGGATACCATGGGCAGTTCTTC. Amino acids: CASSTSLAGGYHGQFF.

As for this clonotype: At one boundary the junction diverges from the germline segment, which might be a read error. V is TRBV12-3 or TRBV12-4 and J is TRBJ2-3, with D hard to call. The CDR3 consists of 12 residues. The CDR3 region is CASSSQERLGFF. DNA for the CDR3: TGTGCCAGCAGTTCCCAAGAGAGATTAGGTTTCTTT.

This clonotype showed up many times. The rearrangement joins TRBV16 to TRBJ2-3; D remains ambiguous. Germline values: CDR1 KGHSY, CDR2 FQNENV. V was cut by 5 bases and J by 5 bases, with 5 bases left in between. This CDR3 is built from 11 residues. CDR3 in amino acids: CASSAKDTQYF. The DNA for the CDR3 is TGTGCCAGCAGCGCGAAAGATACGCAGTATTTT. Drawing the rest from reference TRBV16 and TRBJ2-3, the complete variable domain is GEEVAQTPKHLVRGEGQKAKLYCAPIKGHSYVFWYQQVLKNEFKFLISFQNENVFDETGMPKERFSAKCLPNSPCSLEIQATKLEDSAVYFCASSAKDTQYFGPGTRLTVL.

There are a few counts of this clonotype. This sequence may be a read error, since a much larger clone differs from it by one base. The genes are TRBV28 and TRBJ2-4; TRBD2 agrees at 8 bases. Germline V gene data show CDR1 as MDHEN and CDR2 as SYDVKM. The CDR3 has 12 amino acids. V was pared by 7 bases and J by 6 bases, with 2 bases of the junction left unmatched. The CDR3 here is CASTGGVNIQYF. CDR3 sequence (DNA): TGTGCCAGCACGGGGGGGGTAAACATTCAGTACTTC.

Turning to this clonotype: At one of its ends the junction is not consistent with the germline gene, which may arise from a read error. This chain links TRBV4-2 with TRBJ1-2; TRBD1 is a possible D gene (6 bases). Germline lookup yields CDR1 LGHNA and CDR2 YNFKEQ. The CDR3 runs 15 residues. The CDR3 region is CASSQVVQGYYCYTF. CDR3 DNA: TGTGCCAGCAGCCAAGTTGTGCAGGGGTACTATTGCTACACCTTC.

The chain employs TRBV6-5 and TRBJ2-7, with a weak D call TRBD1 (6 bases). Trimming removed 4 bases at V and 8 bases at J, with 21 bases between. The CDR3 length is 15 residues. Germline assignment: CDR1 MNHEY and CDR2 SVGAGI. For the CDR3, the DNA is TGTGCCAGCAGTTGCAAGGACAGCAGCTCATACAAGCAGTACTTC. Residues: CASSCKDSSSYKQYF.

The chain recombines TRBV6-5 with TRBJ2-6; the D gene is possibly TRBD1 (7 bases). V was clipped by 7 bases and J by 13 bases, with 32 bases between them. The CDR3 extends over 18 amino acids. Germline lookup yields CDR1 MNHEY and CDR2 SVGAGI. The CDR3 region has the DNA TGTGCCAGCAAGACATATAGGGGGCGCGTCTCGGGGGCCCAAGTCCTGACTTTC. It encodes CASKTYRGRVSGAQVLTF.